The clone carrying this T cell receptor beta chain showed up just a few times. Its specificity is not known. CDR1 and CDR2 from the germline V gene are SGHTA and FQGTGA. This CDR3 has 15 amino acids. The junction had 6 bases not matched to a gene; V was cut back by 5 bases and J by 3 bases. This entry belongs to a study of identical twins. The study, taken as a whole, reports: Within beta out-of-frame sequences, the excess sharing observed between twins was weaker.

TCRdb called the 5' RACE reads again in MiXCR, with one record for every CDR3 protein. The data hold fewer than 550,000 distinct CDR3 sequences, with approximately 15% observed a single time. This sample also appeared in a second study, on yellow fever vaccine responses in identical twins.

The origin of this receptor is a woman aged 18-30 years in good health. The chain joins TRBV7-3 to TRBJ1-1; 10 positions agree with TRBD1. Source material: CD4+ T cells sorted from blood. This CDR3 is CASSAQGTGDTEAFF. In DNA form, the CDR3 reads TGTGCCAGCAGCGCGCAAGGGACAGGGGACACTGAAGCTTTCTTT. Looking up the rest from reference TRBV7-3 and TRBJ1-1 gives the full variable domain: GAGVSQTPSNKVTEKGKYVELRCDPISGHTALYWYRQSLGQGPEFLIYFQGTGAADDSGLPNDRFFAVRPEGSVSTLKIQRTERGDSAVYLCASSAQGTGDTEAFFGQGTRLTVV.